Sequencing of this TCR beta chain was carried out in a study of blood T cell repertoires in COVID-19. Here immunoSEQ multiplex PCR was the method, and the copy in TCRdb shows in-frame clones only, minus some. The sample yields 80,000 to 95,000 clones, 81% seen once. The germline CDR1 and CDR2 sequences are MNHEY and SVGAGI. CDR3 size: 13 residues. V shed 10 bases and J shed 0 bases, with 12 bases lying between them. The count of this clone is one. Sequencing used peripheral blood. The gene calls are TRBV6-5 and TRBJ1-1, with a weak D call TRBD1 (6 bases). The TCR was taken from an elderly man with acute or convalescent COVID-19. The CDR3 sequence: CATRQDLNTEAFF. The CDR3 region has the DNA TGTGCCACCCGACAGGACTTGAACACTGAAGCTTTCTTT.